This T cell receptor beta chain was captured by sequencing in a study of T cell repertoires in cytomegalovirus infection. Points on this clonotype: The antigen is not known.

Study-wide points: Predominance within the ex vivo response was attributable to HLA-C-restricted CMV-specific TCR beta clonotypes.

From the reads, TCRdb called clonotypes with MiXCR, one entry per CDR3 protein. Here the sample spans some 500,000 distinct CDR3 sequences, almost 40% being singletons. The CDR3 has 15 residues. CDR1 and CDR2 (germline): SEHNR, FQNEAQ (reference sequence). V shed 7 bases, J shed 2 bases, and the junction held 7 bases outside the gene matches. The rearrangement joins TRBV7-9 to TRBJ2-3; TRBD2 aligns across 9 bases. The sequence derives from a human donor in good health (CMV status not recorded). Some clones in this sample may be carry-over from other donors' samples. The material was cultured PBMCs, obtained from culture after CMV antigen stimulation. CDR3 coding DNA: TGTGCCAGCACCGTTTCTAGCGGGGACACAGATACGCAGTATTTT. Translating gives CASTVSSGDTDTQYF.